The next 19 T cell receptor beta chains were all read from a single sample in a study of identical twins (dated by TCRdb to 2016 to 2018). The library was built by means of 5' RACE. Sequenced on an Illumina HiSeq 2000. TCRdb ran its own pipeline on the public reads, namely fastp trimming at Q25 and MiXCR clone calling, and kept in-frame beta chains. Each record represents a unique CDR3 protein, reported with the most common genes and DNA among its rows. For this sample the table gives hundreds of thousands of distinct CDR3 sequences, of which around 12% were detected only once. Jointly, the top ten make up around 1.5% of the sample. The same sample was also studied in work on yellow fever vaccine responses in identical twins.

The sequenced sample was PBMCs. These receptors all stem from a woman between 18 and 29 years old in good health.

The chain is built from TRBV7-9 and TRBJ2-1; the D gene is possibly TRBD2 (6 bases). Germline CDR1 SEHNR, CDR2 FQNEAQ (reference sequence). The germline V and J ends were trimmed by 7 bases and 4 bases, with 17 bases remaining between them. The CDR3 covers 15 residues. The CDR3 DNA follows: TGTGCCAGCACCGTTAGGGACTCGGAATACAATGAGCAGTTCTTC. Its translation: CASTVRDSEYNEQFF.

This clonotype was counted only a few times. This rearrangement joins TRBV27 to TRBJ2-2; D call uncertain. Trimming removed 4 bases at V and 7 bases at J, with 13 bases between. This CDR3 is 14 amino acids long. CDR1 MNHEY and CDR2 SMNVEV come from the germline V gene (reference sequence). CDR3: CASSSLGSNGELFF. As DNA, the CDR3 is TGTGCCAGCAGTTCCCTGGGGTCTAACGGGGAGCTGTTTTTT.

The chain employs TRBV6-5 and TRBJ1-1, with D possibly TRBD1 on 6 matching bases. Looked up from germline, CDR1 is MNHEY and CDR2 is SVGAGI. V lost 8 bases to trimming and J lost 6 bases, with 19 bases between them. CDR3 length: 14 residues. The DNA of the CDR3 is TGTGCCAGCCGGAGAGTGGGGGGCTCGGCTGAAGCTTTCTTT. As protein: CASRRVGGSAEAFF.

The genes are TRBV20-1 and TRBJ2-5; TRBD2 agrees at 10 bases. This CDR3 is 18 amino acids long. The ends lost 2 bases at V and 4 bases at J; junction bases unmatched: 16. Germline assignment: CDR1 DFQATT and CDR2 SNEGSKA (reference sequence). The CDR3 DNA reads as TGCAGTGCTAGATTCCGAGCTGACAGCGGGAGGGCCGGAGAGACCCAGTACTTC. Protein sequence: CSARFRADSGRAGETQYF.

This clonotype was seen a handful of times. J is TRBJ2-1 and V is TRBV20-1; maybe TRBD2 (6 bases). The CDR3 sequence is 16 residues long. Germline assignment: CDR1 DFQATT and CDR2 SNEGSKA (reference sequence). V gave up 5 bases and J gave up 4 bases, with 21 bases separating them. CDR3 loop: CSAPGVDPLRYNEQFF. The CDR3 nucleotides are TGCAGTGCTCCGGGGGTAGACCCCCTTCGGTACAATGAGCAGTTCTTC.

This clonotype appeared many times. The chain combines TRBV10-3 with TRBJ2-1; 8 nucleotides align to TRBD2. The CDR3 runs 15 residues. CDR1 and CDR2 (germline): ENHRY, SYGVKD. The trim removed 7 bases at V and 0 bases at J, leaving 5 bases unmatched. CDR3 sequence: CAITPSGYSYNEQFF. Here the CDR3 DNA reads TGTGCCATCACCCCTAGCGGGTACTCCTACAATGAGCAGTTCTTC.

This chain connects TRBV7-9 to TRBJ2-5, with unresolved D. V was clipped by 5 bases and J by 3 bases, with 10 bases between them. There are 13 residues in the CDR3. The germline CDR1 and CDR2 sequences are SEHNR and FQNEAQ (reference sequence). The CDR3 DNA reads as TGTGCCAGCAGCACACATCGCAAAGAGACCCAGTACTTC. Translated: CASSTHRKETQYF.

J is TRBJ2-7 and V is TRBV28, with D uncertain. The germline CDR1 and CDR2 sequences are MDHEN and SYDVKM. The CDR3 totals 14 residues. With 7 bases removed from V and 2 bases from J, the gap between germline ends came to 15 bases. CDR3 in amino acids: CASTPVWSPYEQYF. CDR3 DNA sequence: TGTGCCAGCACCCCCGTGTGGTCCCCCTACGAGCAGTACTTC. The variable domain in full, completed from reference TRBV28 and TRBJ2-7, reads DVKVTQSSRYLVKRTGEKVFLECVQDMDHENMFWYRQDPGLGLRLIYFSYDVKMKEKGDIPEGYSVSREKKERFSLILESASTNQTSMYLCASTPVWSPYEQYFGPGTRLTVT.

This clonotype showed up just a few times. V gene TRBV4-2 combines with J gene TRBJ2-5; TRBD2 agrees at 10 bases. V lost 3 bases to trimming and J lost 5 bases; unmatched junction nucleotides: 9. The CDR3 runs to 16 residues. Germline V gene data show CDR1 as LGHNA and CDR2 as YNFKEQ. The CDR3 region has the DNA TGTGCCAGCAGCCAGGCTCTAGCGGGAGCGAGGGAGACCCAGTACTTC. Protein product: CASSQALAGARETQYF.

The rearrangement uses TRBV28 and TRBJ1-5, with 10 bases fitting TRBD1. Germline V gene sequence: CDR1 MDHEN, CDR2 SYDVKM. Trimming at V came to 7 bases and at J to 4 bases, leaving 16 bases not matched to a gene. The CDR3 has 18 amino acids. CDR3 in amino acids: CASTMTGGAGALNQPQHF. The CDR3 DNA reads TGTGCCAGCACAATGACAGGGGGCGCAGGGGCGCTAAATCAGCCCCAGCATTTT.

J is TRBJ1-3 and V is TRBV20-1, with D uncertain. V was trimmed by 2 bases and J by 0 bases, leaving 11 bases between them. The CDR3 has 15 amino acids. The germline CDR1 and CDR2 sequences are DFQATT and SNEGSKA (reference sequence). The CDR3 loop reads CSARPGLNSGNTIYF. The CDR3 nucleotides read TGCAGTGCTAGACCGGGTTTAAACTCTGGAAACACCATATATTTT.

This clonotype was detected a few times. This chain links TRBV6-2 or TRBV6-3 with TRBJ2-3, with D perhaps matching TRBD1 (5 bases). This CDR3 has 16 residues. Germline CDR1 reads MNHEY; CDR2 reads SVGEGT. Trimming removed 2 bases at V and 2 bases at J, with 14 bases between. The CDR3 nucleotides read TGTGCCAGCAGTTACCCGCTTTGGGGCCACACAGATACGCAGTATTTT. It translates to CASSYPLWGHTDTQYF.

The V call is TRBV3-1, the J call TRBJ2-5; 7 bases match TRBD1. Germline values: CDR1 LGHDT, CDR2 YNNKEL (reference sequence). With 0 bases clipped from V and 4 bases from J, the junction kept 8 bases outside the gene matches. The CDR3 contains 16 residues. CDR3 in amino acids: CASSQERGLGRETQYF. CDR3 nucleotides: TGTGCCAGCAGCCAAGAAAGGGGGCTTGGGCGAGAGACCCAGTACTTC.

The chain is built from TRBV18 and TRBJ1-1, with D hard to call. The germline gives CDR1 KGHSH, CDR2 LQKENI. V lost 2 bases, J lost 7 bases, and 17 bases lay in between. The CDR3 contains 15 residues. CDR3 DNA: TGTGCCAGCTCACCAACCTCAGCTGACACGGGTGAAGCTTTCTTT. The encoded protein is CASSPTSADTGEAFF.

The CDR3, as DNA: TGTGCCAGCAGCCTTCTAGTTGCCCAGGGTGGGTCCTACGAGCAGTACGTC. The encoded protein is CASSLLVAQGGSYEQYV. This chain joins TRBV3-1 and TRBJ2-7; the D gene is possibly TRBD1 (5 bases). This CDR3 has 17 residues. V was trimmed by 4 bases and J by 1 base, leaving 20 bases between them. The V gene's germline CDR1 is LGHDT and CDR2 YNNKEL (reference sequence).

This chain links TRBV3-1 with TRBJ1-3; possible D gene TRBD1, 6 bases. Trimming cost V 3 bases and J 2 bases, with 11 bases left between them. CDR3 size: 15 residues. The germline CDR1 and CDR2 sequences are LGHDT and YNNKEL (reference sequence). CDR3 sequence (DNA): TGTGCCAGCAGCCAGAACCCAGGGGCTGGAAACACCATATATTTT. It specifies CASSQNPGAGNTIYF.

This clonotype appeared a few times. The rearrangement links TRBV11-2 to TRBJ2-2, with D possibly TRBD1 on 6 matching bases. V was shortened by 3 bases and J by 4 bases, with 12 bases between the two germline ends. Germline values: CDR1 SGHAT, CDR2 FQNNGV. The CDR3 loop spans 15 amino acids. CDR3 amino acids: CASSFLQGPTGELFF. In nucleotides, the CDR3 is TGTGCCAGCAGCTTTCTTCAGGGGCCCACCGGGGAGCTGTTTTTT. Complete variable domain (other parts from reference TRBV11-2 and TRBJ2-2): EAGVAQSPRYKIIEKRQSVAFWCNPISGHATLYWYQQILGQGPKLLIQFQNNGVVDDSQLPKDRFSAERLKGVDSTLKIQPAKLEDSAVYLCASSFLQGPTGELFFGEGSRLTVL.

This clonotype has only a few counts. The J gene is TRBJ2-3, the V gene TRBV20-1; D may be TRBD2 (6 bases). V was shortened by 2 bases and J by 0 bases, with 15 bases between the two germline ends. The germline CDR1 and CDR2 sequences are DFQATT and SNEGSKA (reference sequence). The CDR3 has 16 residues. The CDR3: CSARPLSGASTDTQYF. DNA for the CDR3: TGCAGTGCTAGACCACTTAGCGGAGCTAGCACAGATACGCAGTATTTT.

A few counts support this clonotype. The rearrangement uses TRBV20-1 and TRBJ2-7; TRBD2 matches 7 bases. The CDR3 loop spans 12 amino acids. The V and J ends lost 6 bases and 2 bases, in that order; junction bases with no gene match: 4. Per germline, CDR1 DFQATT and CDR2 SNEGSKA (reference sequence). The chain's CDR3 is CSAGEGPYEQYF. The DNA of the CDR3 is TGCAGTGCCGGGGAGGGCCCCTACGAGCAGTACTTC.